This note documents a single T cell receptor (beta chain) sequence. The antigen is undetermined. TCRB transcripts that were expressed got sequenced, as all of the isolated RNA had been reverse transcribed. Roughly 3.6 million reads per sample were averaged for naive, central memory and regulatory samples. The method was immunoSEQ multiplex PCR; TCRdb's version includes in-frame clones alone and lacks a portion of them. The table lists 500,000 to 850,000 clones, around an eighth of them singletons, with approximately 0.039% in the top ten. V shed 5 bases, J shed 8 bases, and the junction held 8 bases outside the gene matches. Germline V gene sequence: CDR1 SEHNR, CDR2 FQNEAQ (reference sequence). The CDR3 runs 14 residues. This sample is part of a study of beta chain features in type 1 diabetes. Overall study: Cell yields, gender and age were comparable in patients and healthy donors. The number of sorted cells examined across all samples was roughly 100,000,000. Study results and limitations: In all four CD4+ subsets, TCRB CDR3 length was significantly, moderately reduced in type 1 diabetes. In comparison with healthy donors, patients had naive, central memory and Treg TCRB repertoires that appeared more similar.

V is TRBV7-9 and J is TRBJ1-4; TRBD1 matches at 7 bases. This clonotype originated in a man aged 18 to 29 with type 1 diabetes. Sequences were obtained from naive CD4+ T cells from blood. CDR3 sequence (DNA): TGTGCCAGCAGCCCCGACAGGGCGAAGGAAAAACTGTTTTTT. Its translation is CASSPDRAKEKLFF.